Below are 19 T cell receptor beta chains sequenced from a single sample in a study of blood T cell repertoires in COVID-19. This table comes from immunoSEQ multiplex PCR, and its TCRdb copy is limited to in-frame clones, with some not included. In the table there are over 150,000 clones, roughly 84% of which are singletons. The sequencing sample was made of PBMCs or T cells enriched from blood (not recorded which). Source of these receptors: a woman aged 25 to 45 who had recovered from COVID-19.

The chain is built from TRBV7-9 and TRBJ1-5; D remains unclear. V was pared by 2 bases and J by 7 bases, with 9 bases between. The CDR3 consists of 13 residues. Germline V lookup: CDR1 SEHNR, CDR2 FQNEAQ (reference sequence). The CDR3 reads CASSLNGHQPQHF. As DNA, the CDR3 is TGTGCCAGCAGCTTAAATGGGCACCAGCCCCAGCATTTT. Together with reference TRBV7-9 and TRBJ1-5, the CDR3 gives the full variable domain: DTGVSQNPRHKITKRGQNVTFRCDPISEHNRLYWYRQTLGQGPEFLTYFQNEAQLEKSRLLSDRFSAERPKGSFSTLEIQRTEQGDSAMYLCASSLNGHQPQHFGDGTRLSIL.

The V gene is TRBV28, the J gene TRBJ2-7; TRBD2 is a possible D gene (7 bases). CDR3 length: 14 residues. CDR1 MDHEN and CDR2 SYDVKM come from the germline V gene. V lost 6 bases, J lost 5 bases, and 17 bases lay in between. The CDR3 is CASSPLGGADEQYF. The CDR3 region has the DNA TGTGCCAGCAGCCCTCTTGGGGGGGCGGACGAGCAGTACTTC.

The sample holds one count of this clone. The chain recombines TRBV15 with TRBJ2-7, with D possibly matching TRBD2 (6 bases). The length of the CDR3 is 14 residues. Trimming removed 1 base at V and 6 bases at J, with 13 bases between. CDR1 is LNHNV, CDR2 YYDKDF, per germline (reference sequence). In DNA, the CDR3 is TGTGCCACCAGCAGAGGTCGGCGGGGAAGCGAGCAGTACGTC. It translates to CATSRGRRGSEQYV.

The CDR3 bases are TGTGCCAGCAGTTCCCGGGACAGGGACACAGATACGCAGTATTTT. It translates to CASSSRDRDTDTQYF. The chain joins TRBV6-5 to TRBJ2-3; 9 bases map to TRBD1. Germline V gene lookup returns CDR1 MNHEY and CDR2 SVGAGI. The CDR3 totals 15 residues. The J segment lost 2 bases and the V segment lost 4 bases, leaving 4 bases of the junction unmatched.

This chain uses TRBV5-1 with TRBJ1-4, with 7 bases fitting TRBD1. This CDR3 comprises 17 residues. CDR1 is SGHRS and CDR2 is YFSETQ in the germline V gene. The J segment lost 1 base and the V segment lost 0 bases, leaving 6 bases of the junction unmatched. CDR3 in DNA: TGCGCCAGCAGCTTGGGGGACAGAACGGTAACTAATGAAAAACTGTTTTTT. Translating gives CASSLGDRTVTNEKLFF. The whole variable domain, remainder taken from reference TRBV5-1 and TRBJ1-4, is KAGVTQTPRYLIKTRGQQVTLSCSPISGHRSVSWYQQTPGQGLQFLFEYFSETQRNKGNFPGRFSGRQFSNSRSEMNVSTLELGDSALYLCASSLGDRTVTNEKLFFGSGTQLSVL.

The chain combines TRBV6-5 with TRBJ2-7, with 9 nucleotides matching TRBD1. With V trimmed by 0 bases and J by 4 bases, 4 bases remained unmatched. Germline lookup yields CDR1 MNHEY and CDR2 SVGAGI. The CDR3 spans 15 residues. CDR3 loop: CASSYSTQGAYEQYF. The DNA for the CDR3 is TGTGCCAGCAGTTACTCGACACAGGGGGCTTACGAGCAGTACTTC.

The V and J genes are TRBV28 and TRBJ2-7, with a tentative D call TRBD1 (5 bases). Germline V gene data show CDR1 as MDHEN and CDR2 as SYDVKM. The CDR3 totals 13 residues. Between the trimmed V and J ends, which lost 6 bases and 1 base, there was a span of 10 bases. The DNA for the CDR3 is TGTGCCAGCAGGCGTACAGGTTCCTACGAGCAGTACGTC. Translating gives CASRRTGSYEQYV.

The CDR3, as DNA: TGTGCCAGCAGTCAACAGGGGAACACTGAAGCTTTCTTT. Its translation: CASSQQGNTEAFF. The gene calls are TRBV2 and TRBJ1-1; a possible D gene is TRBD1 (6 bases). V lost 5 bases and J 1 base, leaving 8 bases between the germline ends. Per the germline V gene, CDR1 is SNHLY and CDR2 is FYNNEI. The CDR3 is 13 residues long.

The chain couples TRBV2 to TRBJ2-1; D may be TRBD1 (5 bases). CDR3 length equals 13 residues. Germline V CDR1 and CDR2: SNHLY, FYNNEI. The V and J ends lost 3 bases and 9 bases respectively, with 12 bases between them. The CDR3 DNA sequence: TGTGCCAGCAGTGAGGGCAGGGCTCGTGAGCAGTTCTTC. Protein sequence: CASSEGRAREQFF.

V is TRBV2 and J is TRBJ2-1, with 8 bases that match TRBD2. This CDR3 comprises 18 residues. V lost 4 bases to trimming and J lost 0 bases; unmatched junction nucleotides: 11. Germline CDR1 is SNHLY and CDR2 is FYNNEI. This CDR3 reads CASSGGLADVGSYNEQFF. The CDR3 DNA follows: TGTGCCAGCAGTGGTGGACTAGCAGATGTCGGCTCCTACAATGAGCAGTTCTTC.

The J gene is TRBJ1-1, the V gene TRBV11-2, with TRBD1 as a possible D gene (5 bases). The V and J ends lost 5 bases and 0 bases respectively, with 13 bases between them. Germline values: CDR1 SGHAT, CDR2 FQNNGV. The CDR3 contains 15 residues. The CDR3 region has the DNA TGTGCCAGCAGCGCCAGGGTGGGTGTGAACACTGAAGCTTTCTTT. Encoded protein: CASSARVGVNTEAFF.

This clone has only a few counts. The chain combines TRBV2 with TRBJ1-5; 8 positions agree with TRBD1. The CDR3 runs 15 residues. Germline V gene sequence: CDR1 SNHLY, CDR2 FYNNEI. Trimming cost V 4 bases and J 3 bases; bases outside gene matches: 5. The CDR3 DNA follows: TGTGCCAGCAGTGTAGCGACAGGGGTCAATCAGCCCCAGCATTTT. It codes for CASSVATGVNQPQHF.

The chain recombines TRBV14 with TRBJ2-1; no clear D. The V gene's germline CDR1 is SGHDN and CDR2 FVKESK. This CDR3 is 11 amino acids long. Trimming shortened V by 3 bases and J by 8 bases, and 5 bases separated the two germline ends. The CDR3 loop is CASSHAYEQFF. The CDR3 DNA reads as TGTGCCAGCAGCCATGCGTATGAGCAGTTCTTC.

V usage is TRBV4-2 and J usage is TRBJ2-1; 7 bases fit TRBD2. Germline CDR1 LGHNA, CDR2 YNFKEQ. CDR3 length equals 14 residues. V shed 6 bases, J shed 1 base, and the junction held 3 bases outside the gene matches. This CDR3 reads CASRTGGSYNEQFF. The CDR3 nucleotides are TGTGCCAGCAGAACGGGGGGTTCCTACAATGAGCAGTTCTTC.

This chain connects TRBV18 to TRBJ2-1; 11 nucleotides line up with TRBD2. This CDR3 region has 16 residues. From germline, CDR1 is KGHSH and CDR2 LQKENI. After removal of 1 base from V and 5 bases from J, the junction contained 4 bases not matched to a gene. The CDR3 protein is CASSPRSGRADNEQFF. The CDR3 DNA follows: TGTGCCAGCTCACCACGTAGCGGGAGGGCCGACAATGAGCAGTTCTTC.

This clone came up a few times. The gene calls are TRBV7-3 and TRBJ1-2; 7 nucleotides match TRBD1. CDR3 size: 13 residues. Looked up from germline, CDR1 is SGHTA and CDR2 is FQGTGA. Unmatched junction bases numbered 3, after V lost 5 bases and J lost 3 bases. DNA for the CDR3: TGTGCCAGCAGCCCCGACAGGGACTATGGCTACACCTTC. It is translated as CASSPDRDYGYTF.

This chain links TRBV30 with TRBJ1-2; TRBD1 matches at 9 bases. J was trimmed by 6 bases and V by 4 bases; bases with no gene match: 9. This CDR3 region has 14 residues. The germline V gene has CDR1 GTSNPN and CDR2 SVGIG (reference sequence). CDR3 residues: CAWIRDRAFHGYTF. The CDR3 DNA follows: TGTGCCTGGATCCGGGACAGGGCGTTTCATGGCTACACCTTC.

To note about this clone: Different DNA sequences within this sample yield the same CDR3. The rearrangement joins TRBV5-1 to TRBJ2-3; D might be TRBD2 (6 bases). Trimming took 1 base from V and 1 from J, leaving 10 bases between them. Germline CDR1 is SGHRS and CDR2 is YFSETQ. The CDR3 has 15 residues. The CDR3 bases are TGCGCCAGCAGCTTGCGCGGGGTCGGCACAGATACGCAGTATTTT. Protein: CASSLRGVGTDTQYF.

This clone was seen just once. The chain joins TRBV5-1 to TRBJ2-7, with TRBD1 identical over 11 bases. V was pared by 3 bases and J by 6 bases, with 8 bases of the junction left unmatched. The length of the CDR3 is 15 residues. Germline assignment: CDR1 SGHRS and CDR2 YFSETQ. The CDR3 region is CASSSGQGDMGEQYF. The CDR3 DNA follows: TGCGCCAGCAGCTCGGGACAGGGGGACATGGGCGAGCAGTACTTC.